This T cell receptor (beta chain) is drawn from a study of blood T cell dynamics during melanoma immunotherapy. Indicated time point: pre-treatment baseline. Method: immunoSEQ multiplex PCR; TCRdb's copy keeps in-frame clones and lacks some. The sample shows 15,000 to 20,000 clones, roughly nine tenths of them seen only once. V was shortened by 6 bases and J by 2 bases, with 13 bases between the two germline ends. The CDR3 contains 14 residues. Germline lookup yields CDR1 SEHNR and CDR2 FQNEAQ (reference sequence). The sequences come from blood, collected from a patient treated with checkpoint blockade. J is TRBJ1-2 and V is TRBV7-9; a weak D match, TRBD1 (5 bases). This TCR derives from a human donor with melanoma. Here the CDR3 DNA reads TGTGCCAGCAGACCCGGGACTGAGAACTATGGCTACACCTTC. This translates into CASRPGTENYGYTF. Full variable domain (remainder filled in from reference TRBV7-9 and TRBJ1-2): DTGVSQNPRHKITKRGQNVTFRCDPISEHNRLYWYRQTLGQGPEFLTYFQNEAQLEKSRLLSDRFSAERPKGSFSTLEIQRTEQGDSAMYLCASRPGTENYGYTFGSGTRLTVV.